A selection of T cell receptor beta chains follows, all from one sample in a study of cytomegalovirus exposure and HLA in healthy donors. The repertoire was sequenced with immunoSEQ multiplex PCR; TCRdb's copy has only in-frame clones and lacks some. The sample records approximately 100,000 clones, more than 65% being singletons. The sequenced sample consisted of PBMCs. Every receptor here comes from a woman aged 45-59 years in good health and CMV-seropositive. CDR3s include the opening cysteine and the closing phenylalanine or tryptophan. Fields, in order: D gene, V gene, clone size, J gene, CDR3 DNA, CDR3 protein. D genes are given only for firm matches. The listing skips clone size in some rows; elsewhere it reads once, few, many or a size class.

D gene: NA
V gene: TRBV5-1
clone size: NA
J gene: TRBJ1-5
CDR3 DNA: TGCGCCAGCAGCCCGGGACAAGGAACAGGATATCAGCCCCAGCATTTT
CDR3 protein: CASSPGQGTGYQPQHF

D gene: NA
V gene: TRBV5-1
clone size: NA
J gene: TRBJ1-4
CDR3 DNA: TGCGCCAGCAGAATGGACAGTTACCGAAAAACTGTTTTT
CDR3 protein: CASRMDSYRKTVF

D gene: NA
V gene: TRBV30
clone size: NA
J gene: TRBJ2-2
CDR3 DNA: TGTGCCCGCTCGGGGCAGGGGCTAGACACCGGGGAGCTGTTTTTT
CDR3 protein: CARSGQGLDTGELFF

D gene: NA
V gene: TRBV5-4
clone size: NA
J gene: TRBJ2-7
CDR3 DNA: TGTGCCAGCAGCTTAGAACTCGAGCAGTACTTC
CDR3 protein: CASSLELEQYF

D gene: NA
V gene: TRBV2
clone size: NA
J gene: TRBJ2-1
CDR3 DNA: TGTGCCAGCAGTGAAATGGCTCTGCAGTTCTTC
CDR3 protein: CASSEMALQFF

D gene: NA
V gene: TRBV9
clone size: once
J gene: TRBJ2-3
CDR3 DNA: TGTGCCAGCAGCGCCGACAGGGAGGTTGATACGCAGTATTTT
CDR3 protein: CASSADREVDTQYF

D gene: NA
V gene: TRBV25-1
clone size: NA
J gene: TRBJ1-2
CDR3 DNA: TGTGCCAGCAGACCGGTGGCGGGGCTCGGCTACACCTTC
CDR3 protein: CASRPVAGLGYTF

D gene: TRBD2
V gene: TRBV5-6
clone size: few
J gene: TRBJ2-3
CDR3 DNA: TGTGCCAGCAGCCCCCTGGGGACTACCAACGCGCAGTATTTT
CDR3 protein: CASSPLGTTNAQYF

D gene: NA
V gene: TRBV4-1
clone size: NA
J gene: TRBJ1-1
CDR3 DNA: TGCGCCAGCAGCCGAGCCCCCCTTTCTGAAGCTTTCTTT
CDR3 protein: CASSRAPLSEAFF

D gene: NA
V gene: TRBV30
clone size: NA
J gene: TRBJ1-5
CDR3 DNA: TGTGCCTGGAGTGTACGTACTGGGGGCGGCGGTCAGCCCCAGCATTTT
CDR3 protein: CAWSVRTGGGGQPQHF

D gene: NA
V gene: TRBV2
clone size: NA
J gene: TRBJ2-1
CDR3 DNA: TGTGCCAGCAGTGGCGATAGAATGTCCAATGAGCAGTTCTTC
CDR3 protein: CASSGDRMSNEQFF

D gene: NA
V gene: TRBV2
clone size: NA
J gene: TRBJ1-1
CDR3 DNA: TGTGCCAGCAGTACTGGTCGGACTGAAGCTTTCTTT
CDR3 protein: CASSTGRTEAFF

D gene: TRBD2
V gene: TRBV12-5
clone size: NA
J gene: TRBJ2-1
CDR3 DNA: TGTGCTAGTGGTTCGGGCCTGGCTAGCGGGGACTCTGAGCAGTTCTTC
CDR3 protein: CASGSGLASGDSEQFF

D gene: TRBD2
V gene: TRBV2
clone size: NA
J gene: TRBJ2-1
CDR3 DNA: TGTGCCAGCAGTGATAGCGGGTCTTCAAATGAGCAGTTCTTC
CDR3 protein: CASSDSGSSNEQFF

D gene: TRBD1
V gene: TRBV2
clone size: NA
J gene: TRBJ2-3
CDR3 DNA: TGTGCCAGCAGGGTAAGGACAGGAGATACGCAGTATTTT
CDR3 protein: CASRVRTGDTQYF

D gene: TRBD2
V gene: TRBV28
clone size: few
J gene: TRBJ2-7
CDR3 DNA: TGTGCCAGCCTAGCGGGGGGGGCCGCGGGCGAGCAGTACTTC
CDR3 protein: CASLAGGAAGEQYF

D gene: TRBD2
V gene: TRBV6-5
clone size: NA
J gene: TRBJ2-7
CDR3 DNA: TGTGCCAGCAGACTGGGGCTAGCGGTCTCCTACGAGCAGTACTTC
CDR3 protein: CASRLGLAVSYEQYF

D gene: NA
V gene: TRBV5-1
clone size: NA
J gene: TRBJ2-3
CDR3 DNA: TGCGCCAGCGCCCAGAGCACAGATACGCAGTATTTT
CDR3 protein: CASAQSTDTQYF

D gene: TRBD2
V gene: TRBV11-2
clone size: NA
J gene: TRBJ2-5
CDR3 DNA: TGTGCCAGCAGGGGGAGGGGCGAGACCCAGTACTTC
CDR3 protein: CASRGRGETQYF

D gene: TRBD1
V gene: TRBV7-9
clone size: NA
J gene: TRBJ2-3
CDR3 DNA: TGTGCCAGCAGCTTGGGGACAGGTGGAGATACGCAGTATTTT
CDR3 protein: CASSLGTGGDTQYF

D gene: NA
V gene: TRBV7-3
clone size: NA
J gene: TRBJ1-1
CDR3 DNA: TGTGCCAGCAGCTTGGTCGGGGGGTATAACACTGAAGCTTTCTTT
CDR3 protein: CASSLVGGYNTEAFF

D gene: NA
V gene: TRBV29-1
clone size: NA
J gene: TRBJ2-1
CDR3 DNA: TGCAGCGCCCGGAGGGCCTATGAGCAGTTCTTC
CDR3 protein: CSARRAYEQFF

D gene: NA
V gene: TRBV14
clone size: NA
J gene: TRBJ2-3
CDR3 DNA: TGTGCCAGCAGCCAAGGGGCGAGGGGGTCAGATACGCAGTATTTT
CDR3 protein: CASSQGARGSDTQYF

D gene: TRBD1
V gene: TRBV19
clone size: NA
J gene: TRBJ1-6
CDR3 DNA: TGTGCCAGCCGGGACAGGGGTACTTCACCCCTCCACTTT
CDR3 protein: CASRDRGTSPLHF

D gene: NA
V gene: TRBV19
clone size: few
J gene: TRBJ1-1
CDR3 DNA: TGTGCCAGCGCACAACAGGCCCAGAACACTGAAGCTTTCTTT
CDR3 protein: CASAQQAQNTEAFF

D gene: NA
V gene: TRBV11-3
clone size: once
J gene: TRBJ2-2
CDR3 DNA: TGTGCCAGCAGCCAGACAGCGAACACCGGGGAGCTGTTTTTT
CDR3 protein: CASSQTANTGELFF

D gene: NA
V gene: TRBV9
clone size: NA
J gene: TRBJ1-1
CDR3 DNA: TGTGCCAGCAGCGTAGGGGAGTCGGCCGACCCTTTCTTT
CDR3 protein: CASSVGESADPFF

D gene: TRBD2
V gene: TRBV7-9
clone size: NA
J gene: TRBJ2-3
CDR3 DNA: TGTGCCAGCAGCCGGCCGGTGGGACTAGCGGGACGAGATACGCAGTATTTT
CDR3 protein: CASSRPVGLAGRDTQYF

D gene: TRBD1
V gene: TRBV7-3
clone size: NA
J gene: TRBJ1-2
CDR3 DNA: TGTGCCAGCAGCCCGACAGGGGGCAATAACTATGGCTACACCTTC
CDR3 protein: CASSPTGGNNYGYTF

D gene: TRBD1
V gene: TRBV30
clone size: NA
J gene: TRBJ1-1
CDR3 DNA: TGTGCCTGGAGTGCCCTGGACAGGGGCCTCCCTGAAGCTTTCTTT
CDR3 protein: CAWSALDRGLPEAFF

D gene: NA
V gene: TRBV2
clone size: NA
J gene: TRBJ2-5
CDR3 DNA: TGTGCCAGCAGCCTGCTTCGACCCCAGATGGAGGAGACCCAGTACTTC
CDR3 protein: CASSLLRPQMEETQYF

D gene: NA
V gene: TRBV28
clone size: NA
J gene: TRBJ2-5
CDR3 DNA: TGTGCCAGCAGTTCCCCTATGAGGGCCCAGCAAGAGACCCAGTACTTC
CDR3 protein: CASSSPMRAQQETQYF

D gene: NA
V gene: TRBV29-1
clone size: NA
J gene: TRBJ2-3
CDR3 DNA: TGCAGCTTTGGACGGGTAGATACGCAGTATTTT
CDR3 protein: CSFGRVDTQYF

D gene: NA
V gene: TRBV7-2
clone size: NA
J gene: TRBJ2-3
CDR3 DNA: TGTGCCAGCAGCCGACTGAGCACAGATACGCAGTATTTT
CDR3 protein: CASSRLSTDTQYF

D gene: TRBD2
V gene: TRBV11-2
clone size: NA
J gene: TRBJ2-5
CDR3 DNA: TGTGCCAGCAGCTTTAGCGGGAGTGAGGGGACCCAGTACTTC
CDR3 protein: CASSFSGSEGTQYF

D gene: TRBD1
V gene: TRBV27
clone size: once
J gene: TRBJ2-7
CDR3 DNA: TGTGCCAGCAGCGGGACAGGGTACGAGCAGTACTTC
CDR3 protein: CASSGTGYEQYF

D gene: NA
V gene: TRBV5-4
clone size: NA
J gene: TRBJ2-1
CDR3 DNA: TGTGCCAGCAGCTTTCCAGGTGGTTACAATGAGCAGTTCTTC
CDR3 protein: CASSFPGGYNEQFF

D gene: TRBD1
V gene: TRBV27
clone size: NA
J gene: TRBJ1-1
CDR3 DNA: TGTGCCAGCAGCTACGGACAGGGGGGGTTTATGGCTGAAGCTTTCTTT
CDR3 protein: CASSYGQGGFMAEAFF

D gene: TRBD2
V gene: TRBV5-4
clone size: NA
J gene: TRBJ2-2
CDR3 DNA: TGTGCCAGGACTAGCGATACCGGGGAGCTGTTTTTT
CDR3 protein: CARTSDTGELFF

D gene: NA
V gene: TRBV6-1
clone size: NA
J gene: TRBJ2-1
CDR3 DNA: TGTGCCAGCAGTGAAAGGCTAGACAATGAGCAGTTCTTC
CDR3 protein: CASSERLDNEQFF

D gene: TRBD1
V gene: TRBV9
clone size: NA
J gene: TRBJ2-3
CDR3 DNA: TGTGCCAGCGGCGTAGCGGGACAGGGGACAGATACGCAGTATTTT
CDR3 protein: CASGVAGQGTDTQYF

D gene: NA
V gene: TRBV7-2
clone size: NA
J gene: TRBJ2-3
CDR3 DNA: TGTGCCAGCAGCTTTAGACAGTTCACAGATACGCAGTATTTT
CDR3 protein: CASSFRQFTDTQYF

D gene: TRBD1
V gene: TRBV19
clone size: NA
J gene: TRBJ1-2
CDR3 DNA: TGTGCCAGTAGTAGGGGACAGGCCAACCTCTATGGCTACACCTTC
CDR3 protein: CASSRGQANLYGYTF

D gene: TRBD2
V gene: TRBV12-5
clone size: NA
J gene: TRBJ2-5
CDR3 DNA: TGTGCTAGTGGTCCCGGACTAGCGGGAGTCCAAGAGACCCAGTACTTC
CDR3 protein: CASGPGLAGVQETQYF

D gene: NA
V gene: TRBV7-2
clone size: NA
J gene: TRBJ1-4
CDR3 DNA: TGTGCCAGCAGCTTAGTTAACGGGAAACTGTTTTTT
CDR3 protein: CASSLVNGKLFF

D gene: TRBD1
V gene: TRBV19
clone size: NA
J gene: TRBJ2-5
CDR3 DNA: TGTGCCAGTAGCCTGACAGGGTTTGGAGAGACCCAGTACTTC
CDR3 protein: CASSLTGFGETQYF

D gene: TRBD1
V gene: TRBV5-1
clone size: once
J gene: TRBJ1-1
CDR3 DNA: TGCGCCAGCAGCTTGGACAGGGGAAGTGCTTTCTTT
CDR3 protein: CASSLDRGSAFF

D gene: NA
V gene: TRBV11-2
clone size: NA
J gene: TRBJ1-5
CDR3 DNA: TGTGCCAGCAGCTACAGGGAGGGATCCAATCAGCCCCAGCATTTT
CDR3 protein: CASSYREGSNQPQHF

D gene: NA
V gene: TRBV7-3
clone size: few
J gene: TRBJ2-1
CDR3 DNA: TGTGCCAGCAGCTCGGCAGGGGCGGGAGATGAGCAGTTCTTC
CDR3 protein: CASSSAGAGDEQFF

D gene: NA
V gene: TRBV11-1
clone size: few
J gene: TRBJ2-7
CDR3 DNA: TGTGCCAGCAGCTTCGTCTACGAGCAGTACTTC
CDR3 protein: CASSFVYEQYF

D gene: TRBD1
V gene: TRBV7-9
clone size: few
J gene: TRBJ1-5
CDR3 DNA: TGTGCCAGCAGCTTGGTTTTCGCGGGACAGACAAGTGGGGCCCAGCATTTT
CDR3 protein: CASSLVFAGQTSGAQHF

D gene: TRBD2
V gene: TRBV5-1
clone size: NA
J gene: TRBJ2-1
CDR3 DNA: TGCGCCAGCAGCTTCCTAGCGGGAGGGGGTAATGAGCAGTTCTTC
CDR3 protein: CASSFLAGGGNEQFF

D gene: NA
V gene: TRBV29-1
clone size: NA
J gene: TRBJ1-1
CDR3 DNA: TGCAGCGTTGTCCTTAGGGGCACTGAAGCTTTCTTT
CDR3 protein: CSVVLRGTEAFF

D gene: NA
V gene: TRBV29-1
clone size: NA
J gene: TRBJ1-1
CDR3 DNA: TGCAGCGTTGTGCACCGGGACACTGAAGCTTTCTTT
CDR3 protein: CSVVHRDTEAFF

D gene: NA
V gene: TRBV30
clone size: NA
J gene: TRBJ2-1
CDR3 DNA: TGTGCCTCGGGGATGGGGGCCGTCTACAATGAGCAGTTCTTC
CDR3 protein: CASGMGAVYNEQFF

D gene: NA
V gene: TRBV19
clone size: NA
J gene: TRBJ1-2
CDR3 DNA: TGTGCCAGTTCCGGGGGACCCTATGGCTACACCTTC
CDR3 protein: CASSGGPYGYTF

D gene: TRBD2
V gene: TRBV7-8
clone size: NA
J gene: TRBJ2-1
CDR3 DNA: TGTGCCAGCAGCCTCTACCCCAGCGGGGGGGCCAATGAGCAGTTCTTC
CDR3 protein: CASSLYPSGGANEQFF

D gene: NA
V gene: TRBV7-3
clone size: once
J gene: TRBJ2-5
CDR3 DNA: TGTGCCAGCAGCTTAGAGCCCGTGCGAGAGACCCAGTACTTC
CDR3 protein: CASSLEPVRETQYF

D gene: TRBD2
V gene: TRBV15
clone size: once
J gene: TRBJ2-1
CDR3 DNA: TGTGCCACCAGCCGCGGGGGGCAGTTCAATGAGCAGTTCTTC
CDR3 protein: CATSRGGQFNEQFF

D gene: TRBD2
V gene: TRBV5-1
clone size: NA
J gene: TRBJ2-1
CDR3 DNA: TGCGCCAGCAGCCACCCTCGACTAGCCTTATCTTACAATGAGCAGTTCTTC
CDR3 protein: CASSHPRLALSYNEQFF